This record looks at one T cell receptor beta chain sequence and its context. This sample was taken from a study of blood T cell repertoires in COVID-19. Study as a whole: Researchers got acute and convalescent COVID-19 samples from the United States, Italy and Spain. Sources were T cells, B-cell-depleted T cells, or PBMCs; the material itself was cDNA or gDNA.

The trim removed 9 bases at V and 5 bases at J, leaving 16 bases unmatched. The germline V gene has CDR1 LNHDA and CDR2 SQIVND (reference sequence). The CDR3 is 17 residues long. TCRdb's table, derived via immunoSEQ multiplex PCR, lists solely in-frame clones and lacks some. The sample comprises over 250,000 clones, approximately 78% of which are singletons, and about 5% rests with the top ten. Participants spanned ages about 18 to 100 years and resided in roughly 22 US areas. Self-reported history from a screening survey and questionnaire set each donor's cohort. The material sequenced was PBMCs or T cells enriched from blood (not recorded which). The chain combines TRBV19 with TRBJ2-2; the match to TRBD2 covers 9 bases. The sequence came from a man aged 40-49 years who had been exposed to COVID-19. The CDR3 region has the DNA TGTGCCAGCAACCCTGGGGCTAGCGGGATTCTTACCGGGGAGCTGTTTTTT. Translating it yields CASNPGASGILTGELFF.